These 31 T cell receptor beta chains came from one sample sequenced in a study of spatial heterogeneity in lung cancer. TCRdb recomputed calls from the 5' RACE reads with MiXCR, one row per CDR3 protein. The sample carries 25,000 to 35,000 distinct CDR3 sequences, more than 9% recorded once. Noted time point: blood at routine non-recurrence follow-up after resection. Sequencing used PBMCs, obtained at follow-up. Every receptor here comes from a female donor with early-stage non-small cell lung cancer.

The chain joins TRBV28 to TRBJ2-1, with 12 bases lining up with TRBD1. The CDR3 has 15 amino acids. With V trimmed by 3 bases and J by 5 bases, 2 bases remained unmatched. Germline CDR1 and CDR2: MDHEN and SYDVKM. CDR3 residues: CASSLGQGAHNEQFF. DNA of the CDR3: TGTGCCAGCAGTTTGGGACAGGGGGCCCACAATGAGCAGTTCTTC. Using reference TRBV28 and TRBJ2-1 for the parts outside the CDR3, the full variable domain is DVKVTQSSRYLVKRTGEKVFLECVQDMDHENMFWYRQDPGLGLRLIYFSYDVKMKEKGDIPEGYSVSREKKERFSLILESASTNQTSMYLCASSLGQGAHNEQFFGPGTRLTVL.

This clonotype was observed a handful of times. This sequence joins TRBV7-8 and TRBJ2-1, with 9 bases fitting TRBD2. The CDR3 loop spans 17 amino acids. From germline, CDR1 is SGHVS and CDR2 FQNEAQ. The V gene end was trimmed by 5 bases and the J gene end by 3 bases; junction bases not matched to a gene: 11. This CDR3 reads CASSNRRVAGDYNEQFF. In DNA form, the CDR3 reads TGTGCCAGCAGCAACCGCAGGGTAGCGGGGGACTACAATGAGCAGTTCTTC.

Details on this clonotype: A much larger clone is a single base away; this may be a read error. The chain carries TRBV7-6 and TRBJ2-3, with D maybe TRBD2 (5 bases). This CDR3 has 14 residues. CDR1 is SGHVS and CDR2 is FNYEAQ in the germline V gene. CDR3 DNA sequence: TGTGTCAGCACCCCTGGGAGCTGGGCAGATACGCAGTATTTT. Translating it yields CVSTPGSWADTQYF.

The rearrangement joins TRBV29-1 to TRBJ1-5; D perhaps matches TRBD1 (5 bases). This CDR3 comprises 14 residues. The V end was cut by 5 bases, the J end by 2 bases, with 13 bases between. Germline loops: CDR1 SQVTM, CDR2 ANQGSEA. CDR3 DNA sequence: TGCAGCGTTTCCCCAGGGACGGGCAATCAGCCCCAGCATTTT. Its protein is CSVSPGTGNQPQHF.

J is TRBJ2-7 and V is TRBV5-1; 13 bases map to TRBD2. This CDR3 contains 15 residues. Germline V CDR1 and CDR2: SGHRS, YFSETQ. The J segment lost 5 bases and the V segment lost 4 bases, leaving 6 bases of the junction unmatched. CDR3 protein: CASSQWTSGGDEQYF. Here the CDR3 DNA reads TGCGCCAGCAGCCAATGGACTAGCGGGGGCGACGAGCAGTACTTC. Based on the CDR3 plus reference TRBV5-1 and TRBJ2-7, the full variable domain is KAGVTQTPRYLIKTRGQQVTLSCSPISGHRSVSWYQQTPGQGLQFLFEYFSETQRNKGNFPGRFSGRQFSNSRSEMNVSTLELGDSALYLCASSQWTSGGDEQYFGPGTRLTVT.

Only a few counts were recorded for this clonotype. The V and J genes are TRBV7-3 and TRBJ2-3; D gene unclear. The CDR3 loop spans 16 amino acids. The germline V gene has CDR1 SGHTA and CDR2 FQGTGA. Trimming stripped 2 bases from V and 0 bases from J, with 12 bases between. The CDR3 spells CASSLVRNLSTDTQYF. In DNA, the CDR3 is TGTGCCAGCAGCTTAGTCAGAAACCTTAGCACAGATACGCAGTATTTT.

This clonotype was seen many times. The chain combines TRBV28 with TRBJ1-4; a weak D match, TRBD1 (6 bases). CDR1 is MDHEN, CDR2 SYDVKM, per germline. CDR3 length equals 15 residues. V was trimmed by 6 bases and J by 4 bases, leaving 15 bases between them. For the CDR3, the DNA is TGTGCCAGCAGCCAGACGACAGGCCTTAATGAAAAACTGTTTTTT. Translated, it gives CASSQTTGLNEKLFF. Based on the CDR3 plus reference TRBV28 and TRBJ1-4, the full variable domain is DVKVTQSSRYLVKRTGEKVFLECVQDMDHENMFWYRQDPGLGLRLIYFSYDVKMKEKGDIPEGYSVSREKKERFSLILESASTNQTSMYLCASSQTTGLNEKLFFGSGTQLSVL.

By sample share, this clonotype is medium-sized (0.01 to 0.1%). The CDR3 DNA reads as TGTGCCAGCAGTGTGAGCGGGTCGGAGACCCAGTACTTC. Amino acid sequence: CASSVSGSETQYF. V and J are TRBV2 and TRBJ2-5, with a possible D match to TRBD2 (6 bases). Trimming removed 4 bases from V and 5 bases from J, with 11 bases in between. The CDR3 spans 13 residues. Germline V gene data show CDR1 as SNHLY and CDR2 as FYNNEI.

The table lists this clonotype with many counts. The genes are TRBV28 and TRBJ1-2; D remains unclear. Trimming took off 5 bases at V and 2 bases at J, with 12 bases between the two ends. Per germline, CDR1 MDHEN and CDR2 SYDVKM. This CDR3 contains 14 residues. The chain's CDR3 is CASSPATQNYGYTF. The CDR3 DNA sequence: TGTGCCAGCAGTCCCGCTACACAAAACTATGGCTACACCTTC.

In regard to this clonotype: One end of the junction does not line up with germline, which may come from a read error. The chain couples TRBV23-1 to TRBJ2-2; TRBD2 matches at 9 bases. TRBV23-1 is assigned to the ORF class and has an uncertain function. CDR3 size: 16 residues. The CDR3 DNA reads TGCGCCAGCAGTCAATCTCCTAGCGGGGAACACCGGGGAGCTGTTTTT. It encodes CASSQSPSGEHRGAVF.

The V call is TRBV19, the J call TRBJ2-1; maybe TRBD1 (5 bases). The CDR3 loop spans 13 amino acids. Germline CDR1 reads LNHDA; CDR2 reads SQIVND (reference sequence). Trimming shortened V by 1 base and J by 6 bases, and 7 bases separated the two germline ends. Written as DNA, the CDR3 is TGTGCCAGTAGTATAGCCGACAGCAATGAGCAGTTCTTC. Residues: CASSIADSNEQFF.

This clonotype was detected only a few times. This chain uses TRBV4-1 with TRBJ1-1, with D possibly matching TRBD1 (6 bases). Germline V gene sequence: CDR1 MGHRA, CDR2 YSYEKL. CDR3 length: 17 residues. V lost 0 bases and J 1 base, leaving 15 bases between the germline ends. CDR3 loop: CASSQDRRGRENTEAFF. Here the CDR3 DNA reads TGCGCCAGCAGCCAAGATCGGCGGGGGCGAGAGAACACTGAAGCTTTCTTT.

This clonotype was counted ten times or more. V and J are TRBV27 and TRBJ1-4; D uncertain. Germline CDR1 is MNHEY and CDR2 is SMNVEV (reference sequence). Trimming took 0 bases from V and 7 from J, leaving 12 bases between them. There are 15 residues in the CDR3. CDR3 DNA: TGTGCCAGCAGTTTATCAAGGACCTGGCGTGAAAAACTGTTTTTT. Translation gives CASSLSRTWREKLFF. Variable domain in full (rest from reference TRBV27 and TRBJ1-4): EAQVTQNPRYLITVTGKKLTVTCSQNMNHEYMSWYRQDPGLGLRQIYYSMNVEVTDKGDVPEGYKVSRKEKRNFPLILESPSPNQTSLYFCASSLSRTWREKLFFGSGTQLSVL.

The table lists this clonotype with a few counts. Here the CDR3 reads CAISQGGRVHTEAFF. The CDR3 DNA follows: TGTGCCATCAGTCAAGGGGGGAGGGTTCACACTGAAGCTTTCTTT. The J gene is TRBJ1-1, the V gene TRBV10-3; TRBD1 is a possible D gene (6 bases). The CDR3 is 15 residues long. The ends were cut back, 5 bases at V and 3 bases at J, with 16 bases in the middle. Per germline, CDR1 ENHRY and CDR2 SYGVKD.

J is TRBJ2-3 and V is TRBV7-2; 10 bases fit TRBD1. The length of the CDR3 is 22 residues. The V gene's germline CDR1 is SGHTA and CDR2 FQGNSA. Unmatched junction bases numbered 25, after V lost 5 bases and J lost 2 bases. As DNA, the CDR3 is TGTGCCAGCAGCCCAACGTTTCGACAGGGGGCGCAGACAATTCAACTCACAGATACGCAGTATTTT. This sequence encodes CASSPTFRQGAQTIQLTDTQYF.

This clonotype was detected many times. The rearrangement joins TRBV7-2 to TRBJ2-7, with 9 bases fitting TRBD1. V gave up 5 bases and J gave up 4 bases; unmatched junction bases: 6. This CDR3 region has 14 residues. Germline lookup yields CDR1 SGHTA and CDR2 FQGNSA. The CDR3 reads CASSNYRGQYEQYF. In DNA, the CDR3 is TGTGCCAGCAGCAACTACAGGGGGCAATACGAGCAGTACTTC.

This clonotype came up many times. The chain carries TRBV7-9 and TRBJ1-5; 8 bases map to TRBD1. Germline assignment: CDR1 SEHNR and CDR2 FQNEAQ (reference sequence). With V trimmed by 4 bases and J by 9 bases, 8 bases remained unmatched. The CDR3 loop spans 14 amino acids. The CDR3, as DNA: TGTGCCAGCAGCTCGGGACAGGCAGATATGCCCCAGCATTTT. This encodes CASSSGQADMPQHF.

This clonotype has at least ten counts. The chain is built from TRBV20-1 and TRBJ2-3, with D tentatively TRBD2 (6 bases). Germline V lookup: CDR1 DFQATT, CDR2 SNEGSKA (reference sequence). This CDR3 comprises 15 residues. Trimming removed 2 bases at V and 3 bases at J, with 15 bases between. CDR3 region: CSARLAGIFTDTQYF. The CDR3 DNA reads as TGCAGTGCTAGACTGGCGGGGATCTTTACAGATACGCAGTATTTT.

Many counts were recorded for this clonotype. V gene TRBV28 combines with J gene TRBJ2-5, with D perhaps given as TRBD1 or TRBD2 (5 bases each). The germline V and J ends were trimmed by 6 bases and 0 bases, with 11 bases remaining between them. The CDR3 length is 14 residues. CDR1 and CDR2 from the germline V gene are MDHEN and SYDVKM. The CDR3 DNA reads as TGTGCCAGCAGCCGGGACGTAAACCAAGAGACCCAGTACTTC. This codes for CASSRDVNQETQYF.

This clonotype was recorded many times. The CDR3, as DNA: TGCGCCAGCAGCTGGACTAGCGGAGAGACCCAGTACTTC. Protein product: CASSWTSGETQYF. The chain has TRBV5-1 and TRBJ2-5, with TRBD2 matching over 10 bases. The germline V gene encodes CDR1 SGHRS and CDR2 YFSETQ. The CDR3 covers 13 residues. V shed 3 bases and J 4 bases; nucleotides not matched to a gene: 0. The variable domain in full, with the rest retrieved from reference TRBV5-1 and TRBJ2-5, is KAGVTQTPRYLIKTRGQQVTLSCSPISGHRSVSWYQQTPGQGLQFLFEYFSETQRNKGNFPGRFSGRQFSNSRSEMNVSTLELGDSALYLCASSWTSGETQYFGPGTRLLVL.

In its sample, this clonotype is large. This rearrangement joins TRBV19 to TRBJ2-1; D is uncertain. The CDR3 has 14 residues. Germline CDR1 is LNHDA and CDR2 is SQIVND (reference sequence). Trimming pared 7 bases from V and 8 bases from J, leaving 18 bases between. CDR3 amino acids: CASKGDRSLYEQFF. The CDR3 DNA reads TGTGCCAGTAAAGGAGACCGTAGTCTCTATGAGCAGTTCTTC.

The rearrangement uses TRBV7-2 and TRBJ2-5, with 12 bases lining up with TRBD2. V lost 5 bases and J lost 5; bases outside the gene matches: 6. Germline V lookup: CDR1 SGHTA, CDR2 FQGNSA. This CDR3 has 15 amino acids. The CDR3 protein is CASSKTSGGRETQYF. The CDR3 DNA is TGTGCCAGCAGCAAGACTAGCGGGGGTCGGGAGACCCAGTACTTC.

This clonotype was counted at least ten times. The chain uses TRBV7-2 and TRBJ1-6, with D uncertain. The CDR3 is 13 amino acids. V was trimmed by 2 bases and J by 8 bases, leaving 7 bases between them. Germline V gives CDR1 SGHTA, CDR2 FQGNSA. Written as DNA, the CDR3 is TGTGCCAGCAGCTTAACAGCGGATTCACCCCTCCACTTT. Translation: CASSLTADSPLHF.

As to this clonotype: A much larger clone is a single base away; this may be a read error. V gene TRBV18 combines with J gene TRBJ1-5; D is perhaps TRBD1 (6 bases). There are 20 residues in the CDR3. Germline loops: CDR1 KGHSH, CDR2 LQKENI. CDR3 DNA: TGTGTCAGCTCACCCAGGTGGGGCAGGGGTGTGAGTTCTAGCAATCAGCCCCAGCATTTT. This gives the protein CVSSPRWGRGVSSSNQPQHF.

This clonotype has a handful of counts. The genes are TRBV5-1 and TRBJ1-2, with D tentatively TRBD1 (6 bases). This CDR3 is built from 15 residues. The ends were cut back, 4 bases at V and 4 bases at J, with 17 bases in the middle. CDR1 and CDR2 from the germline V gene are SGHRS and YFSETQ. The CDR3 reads CASSRQPDSFYGYTF. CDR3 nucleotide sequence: TGCGCCAGCAGCCGCCAACCGGACAGCTTCTATGGCTACACCTTC. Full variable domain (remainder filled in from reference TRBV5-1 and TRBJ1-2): KAGVTQTPRYLIKTRGQQVTLSCSPISGHRSVSWYQQTPGQGLQFLFEYFSETQRNKGNFPGRFSGRQFSNSRSEMNVSTLELGDSALYLCASSRQPDSFYGYTFGSGTRLTVV.

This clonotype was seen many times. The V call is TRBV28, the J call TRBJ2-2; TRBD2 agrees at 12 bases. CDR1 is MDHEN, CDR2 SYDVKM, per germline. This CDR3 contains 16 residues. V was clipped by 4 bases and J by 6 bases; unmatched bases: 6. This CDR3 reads CASSSAWTSGAGELFF. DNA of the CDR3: TGTGCCAGCAGTTCAGCCTGGACTAGCGGGGCCGGGGAGCTGTTTTTT.

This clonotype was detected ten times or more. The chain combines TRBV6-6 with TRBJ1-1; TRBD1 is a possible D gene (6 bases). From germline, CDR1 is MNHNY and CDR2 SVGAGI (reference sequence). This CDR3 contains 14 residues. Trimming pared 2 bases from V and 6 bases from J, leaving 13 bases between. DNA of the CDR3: TGTGCCAGCAGTTACCAGATTGGGGGCCCTGAAGCTTTCTTT. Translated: CASSYQIGGPEAFF.

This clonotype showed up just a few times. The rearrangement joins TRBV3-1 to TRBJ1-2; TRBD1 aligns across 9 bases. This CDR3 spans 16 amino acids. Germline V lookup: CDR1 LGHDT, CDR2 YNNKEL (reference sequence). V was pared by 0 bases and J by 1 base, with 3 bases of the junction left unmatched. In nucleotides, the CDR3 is TGTGCCAGCAGCCAAGATCGGACAGGGGTTAACTATGGCTACACCTTC. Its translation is CASSQDRTGVNYGYTF.

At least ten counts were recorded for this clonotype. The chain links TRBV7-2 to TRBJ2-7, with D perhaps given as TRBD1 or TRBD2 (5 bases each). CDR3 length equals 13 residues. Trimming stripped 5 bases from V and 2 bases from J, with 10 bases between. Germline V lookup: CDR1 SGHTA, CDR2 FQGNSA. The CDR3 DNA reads TGTGCCAGCAGCCCCACGGGGCCCTACGAGCAGTACTTC. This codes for CASSPTGPYEQYF.

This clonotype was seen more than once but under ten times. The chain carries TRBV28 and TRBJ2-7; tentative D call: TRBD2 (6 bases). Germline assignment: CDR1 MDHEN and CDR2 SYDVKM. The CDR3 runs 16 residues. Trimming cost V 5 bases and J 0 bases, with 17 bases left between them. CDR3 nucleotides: TGTGCCAGCAGTCCCCAATGGGGGGTCGACTCCTACGAGCAGTACTTC. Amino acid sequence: CASSPQWGVDSYEQYF.

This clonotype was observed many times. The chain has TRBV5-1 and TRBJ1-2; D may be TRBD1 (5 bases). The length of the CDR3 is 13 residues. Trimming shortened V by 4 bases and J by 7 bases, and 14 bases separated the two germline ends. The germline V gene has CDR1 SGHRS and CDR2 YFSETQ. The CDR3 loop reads CASSPDSGFGYTF. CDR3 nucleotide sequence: TGCGCCAGCAGCCCCGACAGTGGTTTTGGCTACACCTTC.